This T cell receptor (beta chain) was recorded in a study of blood T cell repertoires in COVID-19. This CDR3 is built from 12 residues. Deletions cut 1 base from V and 6 bases from J, with 6 bases between. Germline V gives CDR1 MNHEY, CDR2 SVGAGI. This clone has ten or more counts. Only in-frame clones appear in the TCRdb table, and some are missing; sequencing was by immunoSEQ multiplex PCR. The profile shows some 130,000 clones, 60% to 80% of them singletons. This clonotype originated in a woman between 70 and 85 years old with acute or convalescent COVID-19. The chain combines TRBV6-5 with TRBJ1-2, with D unclear. Sequencing input: peripheral blood. The CDR3: CASSYLGDGYTF. The CDR3 DNA is TGTGCCAGCAGTTACTTGGGAGATGGCTACACCTTC.